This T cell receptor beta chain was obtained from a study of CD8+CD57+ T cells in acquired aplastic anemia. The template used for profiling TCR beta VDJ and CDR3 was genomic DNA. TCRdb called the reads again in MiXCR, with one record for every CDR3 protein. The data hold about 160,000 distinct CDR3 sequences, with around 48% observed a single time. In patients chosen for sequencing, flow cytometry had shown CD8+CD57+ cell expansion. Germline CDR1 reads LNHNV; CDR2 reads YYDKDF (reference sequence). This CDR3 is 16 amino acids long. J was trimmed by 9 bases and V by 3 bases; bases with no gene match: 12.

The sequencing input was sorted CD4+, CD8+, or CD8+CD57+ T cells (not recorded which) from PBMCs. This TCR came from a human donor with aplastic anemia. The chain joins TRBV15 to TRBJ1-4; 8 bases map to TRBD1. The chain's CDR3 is CATSRERGQESKKLFF. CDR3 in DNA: TGTGCCACCAGCAGGGAGAGGGGACAGGAAAGTAAAAAACTGTTTTTT. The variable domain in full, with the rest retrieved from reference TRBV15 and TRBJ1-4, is DAMVIQNPRYQVTQFGKPVTLSCSQTLNHNVMYWYQQKSSQAPKLLFHYYDKDFNNEADTPDNFQSRRPNTSFCFLDIRSPGLGDTAMYLCATSRERGQESKKLFFGSGTQLSVL.